A single sample is the source of the 28 T cell receptor beta chains below, sequenced in a study of regulatory T cells in long-lasting Graves disease. HTBI primers from iRepertoire and Arm-PCR of CDR3 regions yielded the TCR beta libraries. TCRdb ran MiXCR on the multiplex PCR reads and lists one entry per CDR3 protein. This repertoire shows some 220,000 distinct CDR3 sequences, around 19% found once; its top ten account for 12%. The time point is: newly diagnosed GD, antithyroid drugs for less than 3 months. The TCR library used RNA extracted from PBMCs. These data are also associated with another study on T cells in Graves' hyperthyroidism and ophthalmopathy.

The starting material was peripheral blood mononuclear cells (PBMCs), obtained at new diagnosis, from a patient treated with antithyroid drugs. The receptor set was obtained from a woman in her thirties with Graves disease.

This clonotype was seen many times. The V gene is TRBV29-1, the J gene TRBJ1-1, with D maybe TRBD1 (5 bases). Germline-derived CDR1 and CDR2 are SQVTM and ANQGSEA. The CDR3 has 14 residues. V lost 7 bases, J lost 1 base, and 16 bases lay in between. CDR3 amino acids: CSGGVSRENTEAFF. DNA for the CDR3: TGCAGCGGGGGGGTATCACGGGAGAACACTGAAGCTTTCTTT.

This clonotype has a count of ten or more. The chain joins TRBV30 to TRBJ1-4, with 10 bases lining up with TRBD1. The CDR3 extends over 14 amino acids. Germline CDR1 GTSNPN, CDR2 SVGIG (reference sequence). J gave up 8 bases and V 8 bases, and 11 bases lay outside the gene matches. CDR3 coding DNA: TGTGCCCGCAGACAGGGGGCTTTAGGGGAAAAACTGTTTTTT. It yields the protein CARRQGALGEKLFF. The complete variable domain, with remaining parts taken from reference TRBV30 and TRBJ1-4, reads SQTIHQWPATLVQPVGSPLSLECTVEGTSNPNLYWYRQAAGRGLQLLFYSVGIGQISSEVPQNLSASRPQDRQFILSSKKLLLSDSGFYLCARRQGALGEKLFFGSGTQLSVL.

This clonotype was counted at least ten times. This chain uses TRBV3-1 with TRBJ1-6, with D possibly TRBD1 on 5 matching bases. The V and J ends lost 0 bases and 6 bases respectively, with 15 bases between them. The CDR3 consists of 17 residues. Looked up from germline, CDR1 is LGHDT and CDR2 is YNNKEL (reference sequence). CDR3 sequence: CASSQDRRTTPNSPLHF. The CDR3 coding sequence is TGTGCCAGCAGCCAAGATCGAAGGACAACACCTAATTCACCCCTCCACTTT.

For this clonotype: A far larger clone differs by one base, so this is likely a read error. It is likely a read error, because the conserved phenylalanine at the end of the CDR3 is missing. This chain uses TRBV11-2 with TRBJ2-3, with D hard to call. Judging by the DNA end, TRBJ1-1 fits better; the J call may be wrong. The CDR3 contains 16 residues. In germline, CDR1 is SGHAT, CDR2 FQNNGV. The CDR3 loop reads CASSLGEWHGNTEAFL. CDR3 DNA: TGTGCCAGCAGCTTAGGAGAGTGGCACGGGAACACTGAAGCTTTCCTT.

This clonotype was counted at least ten times. The chain is built from TRBV18 and TRBJ2-7; either TRBD1 or TRBD2 may fit D (6 bases each). V was clipped by 0 bases and J by 3 bases, with 15 bases between them. Germline loops: CDR1 KGHSH, CDR2 LQKENI. There are 16 residues in the CDR3. The CDR3 loop is CASSPPGTGRDYEQYF. The CDR3 region has the DNA TGTGCCAGCTCACCACCGGGTACAGGGCGGGACTACGAGCAGTACTTC.

The sample holds many counts of this clonotype. The chain links TRBV6-1 to TRBJ1-4, with D uncertain. V lost 6 bases, J lost 3 bases, and 11 bases lay in between. This CDR3 contains 14 residues. CDR1 MNHNS and CDR2 SASEGT come from the germline V gene. The CDR3 bases are TGTGCCAGCAGGCCTGGGTCACCTAATGAAAAACTGTTTTTT. It is translated as CASRPGSPNEKLFF.

A remark on this clonotype: Being one base from a much bigger clone, this may be a read error. The CDR3 here is CASGSPLSYEQYF. CDR3 DNA: TGTGCCAGCGGCTCGCCCCTTTCCTACGAGCAGTACTTC. The chain recombines TRBV13 with TRBJ2-7; D is ambiguous. V dropped 8 bases and J dropped 1 base, with 12 bases sitting between them. The CDR3 contains 13 residues. CDR1 PRHDT and CDR2 FYEKMQ come from the germline V gene (reference sequence).

This clonotype was recorded many times. The rearrangement uses TRBV19 and TRBJ1-5; 8 bases fit TRBD1. The V segment lost 3 bases and the J segment 7 bases; nucleotides outside the gene matches: 5. CDR1 is LNHDA, CDR2 SQIVND, per germline (reference sequence). This CDR3 has 14 amino acids. The CDR3 spells CASSIQGAGQPQHF. The DNA for the CDR3 is TGTGCCAGTAGTATTCAGGGGGCAGGGCAGCCCCAGCATTTT.

This clonotype has a handful of counts. This chain links TRBV10-3 with TRBJ2-1, with no clear D. CDR1 and CDR2 (germline): ENHRY, SYGVKD. This CDR3 has 13 residues. The germline V and J ends were trimmed by 6 bases and 1 base, with 7 bases remaining between them. The CDR3 region is CAIRLPSYNEQFF. CDR3 nucleotides: TGTGCCATCAGACTACCTTCCTACAATGAGCAGTTCTTC.

This clonotype was recorded at least ten times. V is TRBV20-1 and J is TRBJ1-1; D not resolved. Germline-derived CDR1 and CDR2 are DFQATT and SNEGSKA (reference sequence). The CDR3 has 14 amino acids. V lost 3 bases, J lost 5 bases, and 16 bases lay in between. In DNA form, the CDR3 reads TGCAGTGCTAGGACGGCCGAGGGTTGGACTGAAGCTTTCTTT. It is translated as CSARTAEGWTEAFF.

At least ten counts were recorded for this clonotype. The gene calls are TRBV11-2 and TRBJ2-3; possibly TRBD2 for D (6 bases). CDR3 length: 15 amino acids. Germline lookup yields CDR1 SGHAT and CDR2 FQNNGV. With 5 bases removed from V and 3 bases from J, the gap between germline ends came to 15 bases. For the CDR3, the DNA is TGTGCCAGCAGCAAGCCCCCCGGGAGTACAGATACGCAGTATTTT. It specifies CASSKPPGSTDTQYF.

In this sample, this clonotype turned up a few times. The V and J genes are TRBV19 and TRBJ2-2; D not certain. Germline CDR1 and CDR2: LNHDA and SQIVND (reference sequence). Deletions cut 5 bases from V and 1 base from J, with 8 bases between. The CDR3 is 14 amino acids. CDR3 DNA sequence: TGTGCCAGTAGTTTAGGGTGGAACACCGGGGAGCTGTTTTTT. Encoded protein: CASSLGWNTGELFF.

Turning to this clonotype: A much more abundant neighbour one base away suggests this may be a read error. The chain has TRBV6-4 and TRBJ1-2, with D possibly matching TRBD1 (5 bases). This CDR3 comprises 13 residues. Germline V lookup: CDR1 MRHNA, CDR2 SNTAGT. The CDR3 here is CASSRTTNCGYTF. The CDR3 coding sequence is TGTGCCAGCAGTAGGACAACTAACTGTGGCTACACCTTC.

This clonotype occurred many times. The rearrangement joins TRBV29-1 to TRBJ2-3, with 7 bases lining up with TRBD1. CDR3 length: 14 residues. CDR1 and CDR2 (germline): SQVTM, ANQGSEA. Losses at the gene ends were 6 bases for V and 2 bases for J; bases not matched to a gene: 8. The CDR3 region is CSVLDRSHTDTQYF. CDR3 sequence (DNA): TGCAGCGTCCTGGACAGGAGCCACACAGATACGCAGTATTTT.

This clonotype showed up many times. The chain has TRBV7-2 and TRBJ1-2, with TRBD1 identical over 8 bases. CDR1 SGHTA and CDR2 FQGNSA come from the germline V gene. The length of the CDR3 is 14 residues. The trim removed 5 bases at V and 3 bases at J, leaving 5 bases unmatched. In DNA, the CDR3 is TGTGCCAGCAGCCGGACAGGGTTCTACTATGGCTACACCTTC. This translates into CASSRTGFYYGYTF.

The CDR3 DNA reads as TGTGCCAGCAGCCCCTCGAGAGGGGTTTTGAGCGCTTTCTTT. It is translated as CASSPSRGVLSAFF. V and J are TRBV3-1 and TRBJ1-1, with a weak D call TRBD1 (5 bases). The V and J ends lost 4 bases and 11 bases respectively, with 20 bases between them. There are 14 residues in the CDR3. Germline CDR1 is LGHDT and CDR2 is YNNKEL (reference sequence).

This clonotype was found many times. The chain uses TRBV4-2 and TRBJ2-1; D is unresolved. Trimming removed 6 bases from V and 4 bases from J, with 10 bases in between. This CDR3 has 13 amino acids. Germline CDR1 and CDR2: LGHNA and YNFKEQ. The DNA of the CDR3 is TGTGCCAGCAGTCCTGACACTTACAATGAGCAGTTCTTC. This encodes CASSPDTYNEQFF.

This clonotype was counted many times. The chain combines TRBV2 with TRBJ2-7; perhaps TRBD2 as D (5 bases). Per germline, CDR1 SNHLY and CDR2 FYNNEI. With 2 bases removed from V and 5 bases from J, the gap between germline ends came to 22 bases. CDR3 length: 17 residues. The CDR3 protein is CASSEFGVGGLGDEQYF. DNA of the CDR3: TGTGCCAGCAGTGAATTCGGGGTGGGCGGGCTCGGTGACGAGCAGTACTTC.

This clonotype came up many times. J is TRBJ2-2 and V is TRBV2; the D gene is possibly TRBD2 (5 bases). The germline V gene has CDR1 SNHLY and CDR2 FYNNEI. CDR3 length: 13 residues. Between the trimmed V and J ends, which lost 10 bases and 2 bases, there was a span of 11 bases. The CDR3 sequence: CATLDYNTGELFF. CDR3 DNA: TGTGCCACTCTAGACTACAACACCGGGGAGCTGTTTTTT.

This clonotype was detected a few times. The chain carries TRBV14 and TRBJ2-7; D is undetermined. Germline V CDR1 and CDR2: SGHDN, FVKESK. Trimming removed 10 bases from V and 2 bases from J, with 3 bases in between. This CDR3 comprises 9 residues. The CDR3 nucleotides are TGTGCCATTCCCTACGAGCAGTACTTC. It yields the protein CAIPYEQYF.

The sample holds many counts of this clonotype. The CDR3 sequence: CATEKREGTDTQYF. As DNA, the CDR3 is TGTGCCACTGAGAAGCGGGAGGGCACAGATACGCAGTATTTT. V is TRBV10-3 and J is TRBJ2-3; 9 positions agree with TRBD2. CDR3 size: 14 residues. Looked up from germline, CDR1 is ENHRY and CDR2 is SYGVKD. The trim removed 10 bases at V and 1 base at J, leaving 6 bases unmatched.

This clonotype was seen at least ten times. J is TRBJ1-1 and V is TRBV30; no firm D call. The CDR3 runs to 13 residues. Trimming removed 2 bases at V and 1 base at J, with 8 bases between. Germline V gene data show CDR1 as GTSNPN and CDR2 as SVGIG (reference sequence). The CDR3 DNA reads TGTGCCTGGAGTTTCCTCCGGAACACTGAAGCTTTCTTT. This sequence encodes CAWSFLRNTEAFF. Variable domain in full (rest from reference TRBV30 and TRBJ1-1): SQTIHQWPATLVQPVGSPLSLECTVEGTSNPNLYWYRQAAGRGLQLLFYSVGIGQISSEVPQNLSASRPQDRQFILSSKKLLLSDSGFYLCAWSFLRNTEAFFGQGTRLTVV.

This clonotype was seen at least ten times. The genes are TRBV6-2 or TRBV6-3 and TRBJ2-3; a weak D match, TRBD2 (6 bases). CDR1 is MNHEY, CDR2 SVGEGT, per germline. CDR3 length: 15 residues. V was shortened by 2 bases and J by 4 bases, with 13 bases between the two germline ends. CDR3: CASSYRLASADTQYF. In DNA, the CDR3 is TGTGCCAGCAGTTACCGGCTAGCGAGCGCAGATACGCAGTATTTT.

The V gene is TRBV12-3 or TRBV12-4, the J gene TRBJ1-5, with a possible D match to TRBD1 (6 bases). This CDR3 is built from 15 residues. V lost 6 bases and J lost 4, with 16 bases in between. The CDR3: CASSLLQTGNQPQHF. CDR3 DNA sequence: TGTGCCAGCAGCCTACTCCAAACAGGGAATCAGCCCCAGCATTTT.

This clonotype was seen at least ten times. J is TRBJ2-3 and V is TRBV12-5, with D tentatively TRBD2 (7 bases). The germline gives CDR1 LGHNT, CDR2 FRNRAP. V lost 0 bases, J lost 0 bases, and 28 bases lay in between. The CDR3 runs 22 residues. This chain's CDR3 is CASGLVLLGTRGPPLSTDTQYF. For the CDR3, the DNA is TGTGCTAGTGGTTTGGTACTACTTGGGACGCGGGGGCCTCCCCTTAGCACAGATACGCAGTATTTT.

Ten or more counts support this clonotype. The rearrangement uses TRBV12-3 or TRBV12-4 and TRBJ2-3; the D gene could be TRBD1 or TRBD2 (5 bases each). CDR3 length equals 15 residues. The V end was cut by 2 bases, the J end by 1 base, with 10 bases between. CDR3 sequence: CASSLSQGRTDTQYF. The CDR3 nucleotides read TGTGCCAGCAGTTTATCGCAGGGACGCACAGATACGCAGTATTTT.

Ten or more counts support this clonotype. V gene TRBV20-1 combines with J gene TRBJ2-4, with 10 bases that match TRBD2. The germline gives CDR1 DFQATT, CDR2 SNEGSKA (reference sequence). CDR3 length: 18 residues. The J segment lost 0 bases and the V segment lost 2 bases, leaving 10 bases of the junction unmatched. CDR3 loop: CSARRESGGVVAKNIQYF. The CDR3 DNA sequence: TGCAGTGCTAGAAGAGAAAGCGGGGGGGTCGTAGCCAAAAACATTCAGTACTTC.

This clonotype has a count of ten or more. The chain uses TRBV13 and TRBJ1-6, with D possibly matching TRBD1 (6 bases). The germline V and J ends were trimmed by 7 bases and 8 bases, with 18 bases remaining between them. Per germline, CDR1 PRHDT and CDR2 FYEKMQ (reference sequence). There are 15 residues in the CDR3. The CDR3 sequence: CASKLSGQTYSPLHF. The CDR3 nucleotides read TGTGCCAGCAAACTGTCGGGACAAACATATTCACCCCTCCACTTT. The variable domain in full, completed from reference TRBV13 and TRBJ1-6, reads AAGVIQSPRHLIKEKRETATLKCYPIPRHDTVYWYQQGPGQDPQFLISFYEKMQSDKGSIPDRFSAQQFSDYHSELNMSSLELGDSALYFCASKLSGQTYSPLHFGNGTRLTVT.